One sample yielded the 30 T cell receptor beta chains listed below, sequenced in a study of T-cell reconstitution after alpha-beta-depleted transplantation in children. The TCRbeta library was prepared with unique molecular identifiers. MiXCR, run by TCRdb on the PCR reads, gives a single entry per CDR3 protein. This table holds 140,000 to 150,000 distinct CDR3 sequences, 8% to 10% found once. This specimen was PBMCs, mostly from graft donor cells, taken 180 days after TCRalphabeta/CD19-depleted stem cell transplant. These receptors were taken from a female patient aged 2-15 years who had a stem cell transplant for congenital amegakaryocytic thrombocytopenia, so the T cells may come from the graft donor.

This clonotype was seen ten or more times. The V call is TRBV5-1, the J call TRBJ2-5; possibly TRBD2 for D (6 bases). The CDR3 covers 14 residues. Deletions cut 2 bases from V and 1 base from J, with 9 bases between. Per the germline V gene, CDR1 is SGHRS and CDR2 is YFSETQ. The CDR3 coding sequence is TGCGCCAGCAGCTTCGGGGGTTTCCAAGAGACCCAGTACTTC. Its translation: CASSFGGFQETQYF.

This clonotype was seen many times. The V and J genes are TRBV12-3 or TRBV12-4 and TRBJ2-7, with TRBD1 as a possible D gene (5 bases). The CDR3 loop spans 12 amino acids. Trimming removed 3 bases from V and 5 bases from J, with 8 bases in between. In DNA, the CDR3 is TGTGCCAGCAGTTTTACAGGACACGAGCAGTACTTC. Its translation: CASSFTGHEQYF.

The rearrangement joins TRBV20-1 to TRBJ1-5; D is undetermined. CDR3 size: 13 residues. Trimming pared 6 bases from V and 7 bases from J, leaving 16 bases between. Per the germline V gene, CDR1 is DFQATT and CDR2 is SNEGSKA (reference sequence). The CDR3, as DNA: TGCAGTGCACTTCCGGGAAGGCGACAGCCCCAGCATTTT. Encoded protein: CSALPGRRQPQHF.

This clonotype was counted at least ten times. The rearrangement joins TRBV12-3 or TRBV12-4 to TRBJ1-2, with D possibly being TRBD1 (5 bases). This CDR3 is 13 amino acids long. The V end was cut by 2 bases, the J end by 3 bases, with 7 bases between. This chain's CDR3 is CASSLLRDYGYTF. CDR3 coding DNA: TGTGCCAGCAGTTTACTCAGGGACTATGGCTACACCTTC.

The sample holds many counts of this clonotype. The CDR3 DNA reads as TGCAGTGCTTCCCGGGGGGACACCGGGGAGCTGTTTTTT. Translated: CSASRGDTGELFF. V and J are TRBV20-1 and TRBJ2-2; 7 bases line up with TRBD2. This CDR3 region has 13 residues. Germline values: CDR1 DFQATT, CDR2 SNEGSKA (reference sequence). V lost 5 bases, J lost 3 bases, and 3 bases stayed unmatched.

Only a few counts were recorded for this clonotype. J is TRBJ1-6 and V is TRBV5-4; D ambiguous. The CDR3 runs to 14 residues. CDR1 and CDR2 (germline): SGHNT, YYREEE (reference sequence). V was trimmed by 0 bases and J by 8 bases, leaving 9 bases between them. CDR3 coding DNA: TGTGCCAGCAGCTTGGGAGACGTGTATTCACCCCTCCACTTT. This translates into CASSLGDVYSPLHF. The whole variable domain, remainder taken from reference TRBV5-4 and TRBJ1-6, is ETGVTQSPTHLIKTRGQQVTLRCSSQSGHNTVSWYQQALGQGPQFIFQYYREEENGRGNFPPRFSGLQFPNYSSELNVNALELDDSALYLCASSLGDVYSPLHFGNGTRLTVT.

This clonotype was seen at least ten times. The V and J genes are TRBV5-1 and TRBJ2-3; perhaps TRBD1 as D (5 bases). Trimming pared 1 base from V and 6 bases from J, leaving 12 bases between. The CDR3 loop spans 14 amino acids. CDR1 is SGHRS and CDR2 is YFSETQ in the germline V gene. DNA of the CDR3: TGCGCCAGCAGCTTGAGGGGCCCAGGGGATACGCAGTATTTT. Translating it yields CASSLRGPGDTQYF. The full variable domain, with the rest looked up from reference TRBV5-1 and TRBJ2-3, is KAGVTQTPRYLIKTRGQQVTLSCSPISGHRSVSWYQQTPGQGLQFLFEYFSETQRNKGNFPGRFSGRQFSNSRSEMNVSTLELGDSALYLCASSLRGPGDTQYFGPGTRLTVL.

There are many counts of this clonotype. For the CDR3, the DNA is TGCAGTGCTAGAAAGTCAGCGCGTCGTACTTCGGGCAATGAGCAGTTCTTC. Translating gives CSARKSARRTSGNEQFF. This chain connects TRBV20-1 to TRBJ2-1; D gene uncertain. Per germline, CDR1 DFQATT and CDR2 SNEGSKA (reference sequence). With 2 bases removed from V and 6 bases from J, the gap between germline ends came to 23 bases. The length of the CDR3 is 17 residues.

The chain links TRBV7-9 to TRBJ1-1; unclear D gene. V was shortened by 0 bases and J by 0 bases, with 11 bases between the two germline ends. CDR1 and CDR2 from the germline V gene are SEHNR and FQNEAQ (reference sequence). This CDR3 spans 16 amino acids. The CDR3 sequence is CASSLATLGVNTEAFF. The DNA for the CDR3 is TGTGCCAGCAGCTTAGCAACGCTGGGAGTGAACACTGAAGCTTTCTTT. Complete variable domain (other parts from reference TRBV7-9 and TRBJ1-1): DTGVSQNPRHKITKRGQNVTFRCDPISEHNRLYWYRQTLGQGPEFLTYFQNEAQLEKSRLLSDRFSAERPKGSFSTLEIQRTEQGDSAMYLCASSLATLGVNTEAFFGQGTRLTVV.

This clonotype was observed a handful of times. The chain recombines TRBV15 with TRBJ1-1; D gene ambiguous. V was pared by 3 bases and J by 1 base, with 15 bases between. Germline CDR1 is LNHNV and CDR2 is YYDKDF (reference sequence). The CDR3 consists of 16 residues. CDR3 residues: CATSSLDRTGNTEAFF. The CDR3 DNA reads TGTGCCACCAGCAGTCTCGACCGAACTGGGAACACTGAAGCTTTCTTT.

This clonotype was detected a few times. V gene TRBV4-3 combines with J gene TRBJ2-4; 9 bases map to TRBD2. With V trimmed by 0 bases and J by 7 bases, 4 bases remained unmatched. The CDR3 contains 15 residues. In germline, CDR1 is LGHNA, CDR2 YSLEER. Written as DNA, the CDR3 is TGCGCCAGCAGCCAAGATCGCGGGGGGGGGAACATTCAGTACTTC. Translated, it gives CASSQDRGGGNIQYF.

In its sample, this clonotype was seen a few times. This chain uses TRBV28 with TRBJ2-7; 8 positions match TRBD2. This CDR3 contains 15 residues. Germline V gives CDR1 MDHEN, CDR2 SYDVKM. Trimming took 5 bases from V and 6 from J; bases not matched to a gene: 12. Here the CDR3 reads CASSRGGRGLREQYF. The CDR3 DNA reads TGTGCCAGCAGTCGGGGGGGCAGGGGATTGCGCGAGCAGTACTTC. The entire variable domain, with the rest obtained from reference TRBV28 and TRBJ2-7, is as follows: DVKVTQSSRYLVKRTGEKVFLECVQDMDHENMFWYRQDPGLGLRLIYFSYDVKMKEKGDIPEGYSVSREKKERFSLILESASTNQTSMYLCASSRGGRGLREQYFGPGTRLTVT.

In its sample, this clonotype was seen a few times. The chain combines TRBV5-1 with TRBJ2-3, with 7 bases identical to TRBD1. The germline V gene encodes CDR1 SGHRS and CDR2 YFSETQ. The CDR3 extends over 15 amino acids. The V segment lost 0 bases and the J segment 1 base; nucleotides outside the gene matches: 2. This CDR3 is CASSLADRGTDTQYF. Here the CDR3 DNA reads TGCGCCAGCAGCTTGGCCGACAGGGGCACAGATACGCAGTATTTT.

The chain carries TRBV29-1 and TRBJ1-5; TRBD1 matches 9 bases. The CDR3 has 13 residues. The germline CDR1 and CDR2 sequences are SQVTM and ANQGSEA. The J segment lost 6 bases and the V segment lost 5 bases, leaving 5 bases of the junction unmatched. The CDR3 coding sequence is TGCAGCGTTTCCGGGACAGGGAGTCAGCCCCAGCATTTT. Protein sequence: CSVSGTGSQPQHF.

At least ten counts were recorded for this clonotype. The rearrangement uses TRBV6-5 and TRBJ2-7; 12 bases map to TRBD2. The germline V gene encodes CDR1 MNHEY and CDR2 SVGAGI. This CDR3 has 15 amino acids. Trimming removed 4 bases from V and 1 base from J; junction bases left unmatched: 2. The CDR3 sequence is CASSLTSGRSYEQYF. The CDR3 DNA sequence: TGTGCCAGCAGTTTGACTAGCGGGAGATCCTACGAGCAGTACTTC.

This clonotype occurred many times. The chain links TRBV5-1 to TRBJ1-2; no firm D call. Trimming pared 1 base from V and 7 bases from J, leaving 8 bases between. There are 12 residues in the CDR3. Per germline, CDR1 SGHRS and CDR2 YFSETQ. The CDR3 reads CASSLIGSGYTF. The CDR3 DNA reads as TGCGCCAGCAGCTTGATAGGGAGTGGCTACACCTTC.

This clonotype appeared many times. This chain links TRBV19 with TRBJ1-5; D remains unclear. V lost 8 bases and J lost 2, with 7 bases in between. CDR3 length: 12 residues. Looked up from germline, CDR1 is LNHDA and CDR2 is SQIVND (reference sequence). CDR3 nucleotide sequence: TGTGCCAGTCGGAAGGGCAATCAGCCCCAGCATTTT. It codes for CASRKGNQPQHF.

This clonotype was counted many times. The chain links TRBV7-2 to TRBJ1-5; D is perhaps TRBD1 (5 bases). There are 15 residues in the CDR3. V was clipped by 2 bases and J by 7 bases, with 15 bases between them. Germline V gene lookup returns CDR1 SGHTA and CDR2 FQGNSA. The CDR3, as DNA: TGTGCCAGCAGCTTACTCGGGGGATTCGGGCAGCCCCAGCATTTT. Translated, it gives CASSLLGGFGQPQHF. The full variable domain, with the rest looked up from reference TRBV7-2 and TRBJ1-5, is GAGVSQSPSNKVTEKGKDVELRCDPISGHTALYWYRQSLGQGLEFLIYFQGNSAPDKSGLPSDRFSAERTGGSVSTLTIQRTQQEDSAVYLCASSLLGGFGQPQHFGDGTRLSIL.

V gene TRBV6-1 combines with J gene TRBJ2-1; 8 bases are shared with TRBD2. The ends lost 2 bases at V and 5 bases at J; junction bases unmatched: 5. Looked up from germline, CDR1 is MNHNS and CDR2 is SASEGT. The CDR3 is 15 residues long. This chain's CDR3 is CASSEWWREDNEQFF. CDR3 nucleotides: TGTGCCAGCAGTGAATGGTGGCGGGAGGACAATGAGCAGTTCTTC.

In this sample, this clonotype turned up many times. The chain has TRBV6-2 or TRBV6-3 and TRBJ2-1; a weak D match, TRBD2 (7 bases). The V and J ends lost 7 bases and 8 bases respectively, with 27 bases between them. Germline CDR1 MNHEY, CDR2 SVGEGT. The CDR3 is 17 amino acids. CDR3 in amino acids: CASTSIWEGEPQDEQFF. The CDR3 DNA sequence: TGTGCCAGCACCAGTATTTGGGAGGGGGAGCCGCAGGATGAGCAGTTCTTC.

This clonotype was detected only a few times. The J gene is TRBJ2-5, the V gene TRBV6-5, with D maybe TRBD1 (6 bases). Trimming took off 7 bases at V and 1 base at J, with 13 bases between the two ends. The CDR3 spans 14 residues. CDR1 MNHEY and CDR2 SVGAGI come from the germline V gene. DNA for the CDR3: TGTGCCAGCATTTTAAACAGGGCCCAAGAGACCCAGTACTTC. The encoded protein is CASILNRAQETQYF.

The V call is TRBV28, the J call TRBJ1-6; 8 bases line up with TRBD1. Trimming took 5 bases from V and 13 from J; bases not matched to a gene: 10. This CDR3 is built from 14 residues. Germline V gene sequence: CDR1 MDHEN, CDR2 SYDVKM. The CDR3 here is CASSPGTGPSPLHF. CDR3 nucleotides: TGTGCCAGCAGTCCTGGGACAGGCCCATCTCCCCTCCACTTT.

This clonotype was found a few times. The rearrangement joins TRBV24-1 to TRBJ1-5; D unclear. Germline assignment: CDR1 KGHDR and CDR2 SFDVKD. CDR3 length: 21 amino acids. CDR3 coding DNA: TGTGCGGCCAGTGATTCGGGCTGGCGCAGCATCCCGCTGTATAGCAATCAGCCCCAGCATTTT. This encodes CAASDSGWRSIPLYSNQPQHF.

This clonotype was observed many times. The V gene is TRBV6-5, the J gene TRBJ1-6; D call uncertain. The CDR3 covers 14 residues. The germline V gene has CDR1 MNHEY and CDR2 SVGAGI. Trimming shortened V by 2 bases and J by 4 bases, and 6 bases separated the two germline ends. For the CDR3, the DNA is TGTGCCAGCAGTTACGTGGCGTATAATTCACCCCTCCACTTT. Translating it yields CASSYVAYNSPLHF.

This clonotype was picked up many times. The chain is built from TRBV7-8 and TRBJ2-3; no definite D call. CDR3 length: 15 residues. Germline assignment: CDR1 SGHVS and CDR2 FQNEAQ. V shed 1 base and J shed 2 bases, with 10 bases lying between them. CDR3 nucleotide sequence: TGTGCCAGCAGCTTAGGCTTTCGGGCCACAGATACGCAGTATTTT. Translation gives CASSLGFRATDTQYF.

This clonotype was detected many times. CDR3 in amino acids: CSVEITGQGTEQYF. The CDR3 DNA follows: TGCAGCGTCGAAATAACGGGACAAGGAACTGAGCAGTACTTC. The chain joins TRBV29-1 to TRBJ2-7; D is perhaps TRBD1 (6 bases). Germline assignment: CDR1 SQVTM and CDR2 ANQGSEA. CDR3 size: 14 residues. Trimming left V 6 bases short and J 7 bases short, with 22 bases between.

This clonotype was recorded a few times. Mismatch with germline at one junction end may stem from a read error. The V call is TRBV28, the J call TRBJ2-4; TRBD1 aligns across 7 bases. The CDR3 is 13 amino acids. Per the germline V gene, CDR1 is MDHEN and CDR2 is SYDVKM. The CDR3 coding sequence is TGTGCCAGCAGGGGGGACAGAGGATTGGGAGCATCCTTC. Its translation: CASRGDRGLGASF.

DNA of the CDR3: TGTGCCAGCGTTCCCCCGGGACTAGCAGATGTTCAGGCAGATACGCAGTATTTT. Protein product: CASVPPGLADVQADTQYF. V usage is TRBV2 and J usage is TRBJ2-3, with 9 bases matching TRBD2. V lost 8 bases to trimming and J lost 4 bases; unmatched junction nucleotides: 19. This CDR3 comprises 18 residues. In germline, CDR1 is SNHLY, CDR2 FYNNEI.

This clonotype was seen many times. The V and J genes are TRBV20-1 and TRBJ1-1, with a tentative D call TRBD1 (6 bases). This CDR3 is built from 15 residues. Germline V gene sequence: CDR1 DFQATT, CDR2 SNEGSKA (reference sequence). The germline V and J ends were trimmed by 0 bases and 4 bases, with 15 bases remaining between them. CDR3 amino acids: CSAREGATRSTEAFF. CDR3 DNA sequence: TGCAGTGCTAGAGAGGGGGCCACCCGATCCACTGAAGCTTTCTTT.

This clonotype came up many times. The chain combines TRBV20-1 with TRBJ1-6; 10 bases map to TRBD1. This CDR3 has 12 amino acids. Germline CDR1 and CDR2: DFQATT and SNEGSKA (reference sequence). The CDR3 loop reads CRATGQGEILHF. The CDR3 bases are TGCAGGGCGACAGGACAGGGGGAGATTCTCCACTTT.